This T cell receptor beta chain was observed in a study of spatial heterogeneity in lung cancer. TCRdb fed the 5' RACE reads into MiXCR, producing one record per CDR3 protein. The data hold tens of thousands of distinct CDR3 sequences, with about 12% observed a single time. Noted time point: sample taken at primary tumor resection. Extraction of whole RNA from tumor, nontumor lung or frozen PBMC preceded unsorted sequencing. Germline V gives CDR1 LGHDT, CDR2 YNNKEL (reference sequence). V dropped 0 bases and J dropped 5; count of bases not matched to a gene: 6. The length of the CDR3 is 17 residues. The TCR originated in a male donor with early-stage non-small cell lung cancer. The sequencing here drew on PBMCs, taken at surgery. The genes are TRBV3-1 and TRBJ2-7, with 14 bases aligning to TRBD2. The DNA for the CDR3 is TGTGCCAGCAGCCAAGATATAGGACTAGCGGGAGGAAACGAGCAGTACTTC. Translated: CASSQDIGLAGGNEQYF.